This TCR beta chain was sequenced in a study of shared clonotypes between healthy human individuals. CDR1 SGHTS and CDR2 YDEGEE come from the germline V gene. V lost 7 bases and J 6 bases, leaving 14 bases between the germline ends. This CDR3 region has 13 residues. The table came from immunoSEQ multiplex PCR; TCRdb's copy has only in-frame clones and leaves some out. In the table there are roughly 220,000 clones, 50% to 75% of which are singletons. Material: memory CD4+ T cells sorted from blood. Subset of the sample: CD45RA-negative fraction. The J gene is TRBJ2-1, the V gene TRBV5-8, with a possible D match to TRBD2 (6 bases). The TCR originated in a man aged 25-40 years in good health. CDR3 bases: TGTGCCAGCGTAGGGACTGTCGCCAATGAGCAGTTCTTC. Protein: CASVGTVANEQFF.